This entry lists 9 T cell receptor beta chains sequenced from one sample in a study of vaccination effects on CD4 cells after COVID-19. Their antigen targets remain unknown. Prior to sequencing, the ViraFEST assay stimulated PBMC with viral peptide pools, which expanded the antigen-specific CD4+ T cells. Subsequent to less than 13 days of culture, CD4+ T cells were isolated. Each person got two doses of an mRNA SARS-CoV-2 vaccine, BNT162b2 or mRNA-1273. Method: immunoSEQ multiplex PCR; TCRdb's copy keeps in-frame clones and lacks some. The repertoire holds tens of thousands of clones, with less than 80% as singletons. The material sequenced was CD4+ T cells from PBMCs cultured with HCoV-229E spike peptides, taken after COVID-19 vaccination. These receptors were taken from a human donor who received a COVID-19 vaccine.

This clone was seen a few times. In DNA form, the CDR3 reads TGTGCCAGCAGCTGGGATAATTCACCCCTCCACTTT. The encoded protein is CASSWDNSPLHF. The chain recombines TRBV7-9 with TRBJ1-6; D unclear. The length of the CDR3 is 12 residues. The germline V gene encodes CDR1 SEHNR and CDR2 FQNEAQ (reference sequence). V lost 4 bases and J 5 bases, leaving 3 bases between the germline ends.

The chain is built from TRBV12-3 or TRBV12-4 and TRBJ1-1, with 8 bases lining up with TRBD1. The CDR3 has 13 amino acids. V trimming: 7 bases; J trimming: 4 bases; junction bases outside the gene matches: 5. The CDR3 here is CASIKDRATEAFF. The CDR3 DNA sequence: TGTGCCAGCATTAAGGACAGGGCCACTGAAGCTTTCTTT.

The sample holds a few counts of this clone. The rearrangement uses TRBV2 and TRBJ2-1; the match to TRBD1 covers 7 bases. Trimming at V came to 10 bases and at J to 13 bases, leaving 19 bases not matched to a gene. Germline V CDR1 and CDR2: SNHLY, FYNNEI. The CDR3 has 14 amino acids. In DNA, the CDR3 is TGTGCCACCATGAGGGACAGAAATCAGGAGGTCCAGTTCTTC. This encodes CATMRDRNQEVQFF.

This chain joins TRBV19 and TRBJ2-2, with 8 bases that match TRBD2. Per the germline V gene, CDR1 is LNHDA and CDR2 is SQIVND (reference sequence). The CDR3 sequence is 15 residues long. V shed 3 bases, J shed 5 bases, and the junction held 5 bases outside the gene matches. The CDR3 reads CASSMGAGVTGELFF. Written as DNA, the CDR3 is TGTGCCAGTAGTATGGGAGCGGGGGTGACCGGGGAGCTGTTTTTT.

The chain carries TRBV6-5 and TRBJ2-5; TRBD2 aligns across 7 bases. The CDR3 is made up of 13 amino acids. V trimming: 2 bases; J trimming: 6 bases; junction bases outside the gene matches: 3. CDR1 and CDR2 from the germline V gene are MNHEY and SVGAGI. CDR3 in amino acids: CASSYAGVQTQYF. As DNA, the CDR3 is TGTGCCAGCAGTTACGCGGGGGTGCAGACCCAGTACTTC.

The rearrangement links TRBV7-3 to TRBJ2-1; D not resolved. The CDR3 totals 13 residues. The V and J ends lost 1 base and 5 bases respectively, with 6 bases between them. CDR1 is SGHTA and CDR2 is FQGTGA in the germline V gene. The CDR3 bases are TGTGCCAGCAGCTTAAGCCGAAACAATGAGCAGTTCTTC. Encoded protein: CASSLSRNNEQFF.

The chain is built from TRBV21-1 and TRBJ2-7. TRBV21-1 is a known pseudogene. The CDR3 totals 17 residues. CDR3 nucleotide sequence: TGTGCCAGCAGCATGCGGGTAGGCAGGGTTTTTTCCTACGAGCAGTACGTC. Translation: CASSMRVGRVFSYEQYV.

The CDR3 DNA reads TGCGCCAGCAGCCAAGTTCGAGGGGAAGCGGGAACTGAAGCTTTCTTT. The encoded protein is CASSQVRGEAGTEAFF. The J gene is TRBJ1-1, the V gene TRBV4-1; tentatively, D is TRBD1 (5 bases). Trimming took off 1 base at V and 5 bases at J, with 17 bases between the two ends. CDR3 length: 16 amino acids. Germline V CDR1 and CDR2: MGHRA, YSYEKL.

This clone was seen a handful of times. V and J are TRBV7-8 and TRBJ2-2; possibly TRBD1 for D (5 bases). The V end lost 2 bases, the J end lost 0 bases, and 7 bases lay between the germline ends. In germline, CDR1 is SGHVS, CDR2 FQNEAQ. The CDR3 spans 15 residues. The CDR3 sequence: CASSLRTSNTGELFF. The CDR3 DNA is TGTGCCAGCAGCTTAAGGACATCGAACACCGGGGAGCTGTTTTTT.